This paragraph reports one T cell receptor (beta chain). Its cognate antigen is unknown. The entry originates in a study of T-cell memory formation after mild COVID-19. The CDR3 spans 16 residues. V lost 4 bases to trimming and J lost 1 base; unmatched junction nucleotides: 5. The germline V gene encodes CDR1 KGHSY and CDR2 FQNENV. Via MiXCR, TCRdb re-called the 5' RACE reads, giving one row per CDR3 protein. The data hold hundreds of thousands of distinct CDR3 sequences, with 15% to 20% observed a single time. Overall study results and limits: Those CD4+ clones that contracted were mainly in CM and EM (CD8+ ones in EMRA).

This TCR was recovered from a man between 18 and 29 years old who had mild COVID-19 (a few samples of this study predate the infection). Cell type and time point are not known. Sequencing input: PBMCs or a T cell subset sorted from them (not recorded which). The rearrangement uses TRBV16 and TRBJ1-5, with 9 bases lining up with TRBD1. The CDR3 sequence is CASSLGTGSSNQPQHF. The CDR3 region has the DNA TGTGCCAGCAGCCTAGGGACAGGGTCCAGCAATCAGCCCCAGCATTTT.